The TCR beta chain under discussion was sequenced for a study of blood T cell repertoires in COVID-19. Across the whole study: Samples representing acute and convalescent COVID-19 were sourced from the United States, Italy and Spain.

The CDR3 loop spans 15 amino acids. With 8 bases removed from V and 4 bases from J, the gap between germline ends came to 20 bases. The germline CDR1 and CDR2 sequences are ENHRY and SYGVKD. Source study methods: Amplification of reference gene primers provided the estimated nucleated cell counts. The method was immunoSEQ multiplex PCR; TCRdb's version includes in-frame clones alone and lacks a portion of them. V and J calls and clone size are given by that table; D and trimming were obtained from the DNA. The table has roughly 330,000 clones, 80% to 90% seen once. The clonotype originates from a man aged 18 to 30 who had recovered from COVID-19. Sequencing was performed on peripheral blood. The chain joins TRBV10-3 to TRBJ1-1, with TRBD1 as a possible D gene (6 bases). The CDR3 nucleotides read TGTGCCATCGGATCAAAGGCAGGGGTTGGCACTGAAGCTTTCTTT. Translated: CAIGSKAGVGTEAFF.